This T cell receptor (beta chain) was observed in a study of response to subunit inactivated influenza vaccine. Points from the study as a whole: Authors suggested each seasonal flu vaccination may recruit only limited numbers of new T cells.

Details on this clonotype: The target antigen is unknown.

There are 13 residues in the CDR3. Trimming shortened V by 4 bases and J by 3 bases, and 10 bases separated the two germline ends. Germline lookup yields CDR1 SGHAT and CDR2 FQNNGV. MiXCR, applied by TCRdb to the RT-PCR reads, yields one record per CDR3 protein. The sample lists under 550,000 distinct CDR3 sequences, under 8.5% occurring once. The sample here was PBMCs from blood, taken 23 months after vaccination. The chain carries TRBV11-2 and TRBJ2-7; D not certain. The clonotype comes from a man between 45 and 75 years old who received an inactivated influenza vaccine. CDR3 sequence (DNA): TGTGCCAGCAGCTCCCCAAGGAACTACGAGCAGTACTTC. Translated: CASSSPRNYEQYF.